This TCR beta chain came from a study of tumor-infiltrating lymphocytes in primary liver carcinoma. Across the whole study: The cohort included men and women aged 30 to 69 years.

Study-level results: Reduced overlap was seen in tumor-adjacent and tumor-blood pairs versus tumor region pairs. With p = 0.039, the top-250-clone fraction in tumors significantly exceeded that in blood.

Deletions cut 4 bases from V and 6 bases from J, with 22 bases between. The CDR3 spans 16 residues. Germline loops: CDR1 SGHAT, CDR2 FQNNGV. Unsorted whole blood served as the source of blood RNA, and germline DNA was extracted as well. A note on this clonotype: The antigen remains unidentified.

TCR beta cDNA was made from 450 to 550 ng total RNA with a constant-region primer. Libraries for TCR beta were built through three nested multiplex PCR rounds, which together made up a slightly modified ARM-PCR procedure. A C-beta reverse primer was combined with TRBV1-TRBV30 forward primers in the first two PCR rounds, and each round had approximately 9 cycles. TCRdb reprocessed the multiplex PCR reads with MiXCR, giving one entry per CDR3 protein. The data show some 200,000 distinct CDR3 sequences, 65% seen once. This chain links TRBV11-2 with TRBJ2-7, with D tentatively TRBD2 (6 bases). This sequence originates from a woman aged 55 to 70 with primary liver carcinoma and hepatitis B virus infection. Input material: peripheral blood. CDR3 coding DNA: TGTGCCAGCAGCTACGGCGGGATTAACTCGGGAAGCGAGCAGTACTTC. Its protein is CASSYGGINSGSEQYF.